This T cell receptor beta chain was identified during a study of blood T cells in healthy people across ages. Study-level points and caveats: From one million sequenced T cells, diversity estimates were lower bounds.

Through a sample-barcoded 5' primer and a J-beta primer mix, a second PCR was run for roughly 6 to 11 cycles. A 12-random-nucleotide template-switch adaptor tagged each cDNA molecule. MiXCR, applied by TCRdb to the 5' RACE reads, yields one record per CDR3 protein. The data show 750,000 to 950,000 distinct CDR3 sequences, with less than 70% seen just once and about 38% held by the top ten. Per sample, extraction of total RNA gave at least 6 micrograms in every case. This CDR3 is built from 14 residues. Germline V CDR1 and CDR2: MNHNS, SASEGT. About this clonotype: No antigen is known for it. This could be a read error, since a much larger clone is one nucleotide away.

The receptor's source is a man aged 80 or over in good health. Sequencing was done on a sample of blood. V is TRBV6-1 and J is TRBJ2-4; D may correspond to TRBD1 or TRBD2 (5 bases each). The DNA end favors TRBJ2-5, so the J call may be wrong. The CDR3 is CASSPTRGPETQYF. The DNA for the CDR3 is TGTGCCAGCAGTCCTACCCGGGGCCCAGAGACCCAGTACTTC.